Shown below are 10 T cell receptor beta chains from a single sample sequenced in a study of T cell responses to AZD1222 COVID-19 vaccine. The protocol was immunoSEQ multiplex PCR, while the TCRdb copy is restricted to in-frame clones and leaves out a portion. This table has 60,000 to 75,000 clones, about 80% appearing once. The sequenced sample was peripheral blood, obtained 28 days after the second AZD1222 dose. The receptors stem from an adult who received the AZD1222 COVID-19 vaccine.

The rearrangement uses TRBV6-5 and TRBJ1-1; TRBD1 matches at 7 bases. CDR1 MNHEY and CDR2 SVGAGI come from the germline V gene. CDR3 length: 15 amino acids. Losses at the gene ends were 6 bases for V and 5 bases for J; bases not matched to a gene: 12. The CDR3 region is CASRRAGGGKTEAFF. As DNA, the CDR3 is TGTGCCAGCAGGCGTGCAGGGGGGGGAAAAACTGAAGCTTTCTTT.

This clone is a singleton in its sample. The rearrangement uses TRBV7-9 and TRBJ1-2; 9 bases fit TRBD1. Germline-derived CDR1 and CDR2 are SEHNR and FQNEAQ (reference sequence). The CDR3 runs to 16 residues. The V and J ends lost 1 base and 0 bases, in that order; junction bases with no gene match: 3. This CDR3 is CASSLGQGGANYGYTF. In DNA form, the CDR3 reads TGTGCCAGCAGCTTAGGACAGGGGGGCGCTAACTATGGCTACACCTTC.

The CDR3 nucleotides are TGTGCCAGCAGCTCCCGGCAGAACACTGAAGCTTTCTTT. Amino acids: CASSSRQNTEAFF. The chain joins TRBV7-9 to TRBJ1-1; the D is unclear. CDR1 is SEHNR, CDR2 FQNEAQ, per germline (reference sequence). V gave up 4 bases and J gave up 1 base, with 7 bases separating them. This CDR3 region has 13 residues.

Only a few counts were recorded for this clone. V is TRBV11-2 and J is TRBJ1-1; 9 bases map to TRBD1. With V trimmed by 5 bases and J by 6 bases, 13 bases remained unmatched. Germline CDR1 reads SGHAT; CDR2 reads FQNNGV. The CDR3 spans 16 residues. DNA of the CDR3: TGTGCCAGCAGCCCCGGGACAGGGCGAAGAATGGCTGAAGCTTTCTTT. The encoded protein is CASSPGTGRRMAEAFF.

The chain has TRBV3-1 (or the pseudogene TRBV3-2) and TRBJ1-6; D is unclear. CDR1 is LGHDT, CDR2 YNNKEL, per germline (reference sequence). V shed 3 bases and J shed 6 bases, with 6 bases lying between them. This CDR3 is built from 13 residues. The chain's CDR3 is CASSQIANSPLHF. As DNA, the CDR3 is TGTGCCAGCAGCCAGATTGCTAATTCACCCCTCCACTTT.

This CDR3 is CASSPTTGNHSPLHF. Here the CDR3 DNA reads TGTGCCAGCAGCCCAACTACAGGGAACCATTCACCCCTCCACTTT. V and J are TRBV11-3 and TRBJ1-6; possible D gene TRBD1, 6 bases. This CDR3 contains 15 residues. V lost 5 bases to trimming and J lost 8 bases, with 16 bases between them. CDR1 is SGHNT, CDR2 YENEEA, per germline.

This sequence joins TRBV6-1 and TRBJ2-6; a weak D match, TRBD1 (5 bases). Germline values: CDR1 MNHNS, CDR2 SASEGT. V was cut by 1 base and J by 0 bases, with 7 bases left in between. The CDR3 is 16 residues long. In DNA form, the CDR3 reads TGTGCCAGCAGTGAAGTGGACATCTCTGGGGCCAACGTCCTGACTTTC. This sequence encodes CASSEVDISGANVLTF.

The chain employs TRBV16 and TRBJ2-5; no reliable D call. The germline V gene encodes CDR1 KGHSY and CDR2 FQNENV. V lost 2 bases and J 5 bases, leaving 9 bases between the germline ends. This CDR3 comprises 13 residues. The CDR3 loop is CASSQSEEETQYF. The CDR3 DNA follows: TGTGCCAGCAGCCAAAGTGAGGAGGAGACCCAGTACTTC.

There are a few counts of this clone. This sequence joins TRBV5-1 and TRBJ2-3; possible D gene TRBD2, 6 bases. Germline CDR1 SGHRS, CDR2 YFSETQ. The V and J ends lost 0 bases and 0 bases respectively, with 8 bases between them. The CDR3 covers 15 residues. DNA for the CDR3: TGCGCCAGCAGCTTGGGGGGGACTAGCACAGATACGCAGTATTTT. Its translation: CASSLGGTSTDTQYF.

This chain connects TRBV13 to TRBJ1-3; no reliable D call. The ends were cut back, 5 bases at V and 7 bases at J, with 12 bases in the middle. The germline V gene encodes CDR1 PRHDT and CDR2 FYEKMQ (reference sequence). The CDR3 covers 13 residues. Here the CDR3 DNA reads TGTGCCAGCAGCAACAGTCTGGGCAACACCATATATTTT. It specifies CASSNSLGNTIYF.